The 27 T cell receptor beta chains in this list originate from one sample, sequenced in a study of T cell repertoires in cytomegalovirus infection. One entry per CDR3 protein, called by TCRdb with MiXCR from the reads. This table has around 190,000 distinct CDR3 sequences, under 15% appearing once. Sequenced: PBMCs. The receptor set was obtained from a human donor in good health (CMV status not recorded). Some clones in this sample may be carry-over from other donors' samples.

Comments on this clonotype: A clone one base away is much larger, so this may be a read error. The V call is TRBV2, the J call TRBJ1-1; no definite D call. The CDR3 totals 11 residues. The V end was cut by 7 bases, the J end by 1 base, with 4 bases between. Germline lookup yields CDR1 SNHLY and CDR2 FYNNEI. CDR3 coding DNA: TGTGCCAGCATGGCGAACACTGAAGCTTTCTTT. Amino acids: CASMANTEAFF.

This clonotype was counted between two and nine times. V usage is TRBV5-1 and J usage is TRBJ2-7; D call uncertain. V gave up 0 bases and J gave up 0 bases, with 13 bases separating them. The CDR3 is 16 amino acids. The germline V gene encodes CDR1 SGHRS and CDR2 YFSETQ. The DNA for the CDR3 is TGCGCCAGCAGCTTGGCGGCGACGGCAGACTCCTACGAGCAGTACTTC. This sequence encodes CASSLAATADSYEQYF.

As regards this clonotype: An end of the junction differs from the germline gene, which may be a read error. The rearrangement uses TRBV5-1 and TRBJ1-5; 8 bases map to TRBD1. The CDR3 is 14 amino acids. Germline assignment: CDR1 SGHRS and CDR2 YFSETQ. The CDR3 region has the DNA TGCGCCAGCAGCCTAGGACAGGGCAATCAGCTCCAGCATTTT. As protein: CASSLGQGNQLQHF.

The rearrangement joins TRBV29-1 to TRBJ1-4, with 9 bases matching TRBD1. Germline CDR1 reads SQVTM; CDR2 reads ANQGSEA. V dropped 5 bases and J dropped 10; count of bases not matched to a gene: 8. CDR3 length equals 13 residues. DNA of the CDR3: TGCAGCGTTCACAGGGGGCTCACCGGAAAACTGTTTTTT. This codes for CSVHRGLTGKLFF.

The chain employs TRBV28 and TRBJ2-7; 16 nucleotides match TRBD2. The CDR3 length is 16 residues. Unmatched junction bases numbered 10, after V lost 8 bases and J lost 6 bases. CDR1 and CDR2 (germline): MDHEN, SYDVKM. CDR3 bases: TGTGCCAGCCTCCAAGGGACTAGCGGGAGGGCGTTCGAGCAGTACTTC. Protein product: CASLQGTSGRAFEQYF. The complete variable domain, with remaining parts taken from reference TRBV28 and TRBJ2-7, reads DVKVTQSSRYLVKRTGEKVFLECVQDMDHENMFWYRQDPGLGLRLIYFSYDVKMKEKGDIPEGYSVSREKKERFSLILESASTNQTSMYLCASLQGTSGRAFEQYFGPGTRLTVT.

V gene TRBV7-1 combines with J gene TRBJ1-6; D remains unclear. TRBV7-1 is given ORF status, its function remaining uncertain. This CDR3 contains 12 residues. V was cut by 6 bases and J by 10 bases, with 10 bases left in between. This CDR3 reads CASSSGVSPLHF. The CDR3 nucleotides read TGTGCCAGCAGTTCCGGGGTGTCACCCCTCCACTTT.

This clonotype was seen at least ten times. The chain is built from TRBV7-2 and TRBJ1-1; D possibly corresponds to TRBD1 (6 bases). From germline, CDR1 is SGHTA and CDR2 FQGNSA. V shed 1 base and J shed 3 bases, with 12 bases lying between them. There are 15 residues in the CDR3. The CDR3 here is CASSLGTARHTEAFF. CDR3 in DNA: TGTGCCAGCAGCTTAGGGACAGCTCGGCACACTGAAGCTTTCTTT.

This clonotype occurred many times. The chain links TRBV12-3 or TRBV12-4 to TRBJ2-5; D not resolved. The germline V and J ends were trimmed by 0 bases and 5 bases, with 10 bases remaining between them. CDR3 size: 14 residues. DNA of the CDR3: TGTGCCAGCAGTTTAGCGGCTATCAAGGAGACCCAGTACTTC. This codes for CASSLAAIKETQYF.

The V and J genes are TRBV7-9 and TRBJ2-3; D may correspond to TRBD1 or TRBD2 (5 bases each). V lost 1 base and J lost 7, with 15 bases in between. Looked up from germline, CDR1 is SEHNR and CDR2 is FQNEAQ (reference sequence). CDR3 size: 15 residues. The CDR3 region has the DNA TGTGCCAGCAGCTTAGAATGGGGGTTCGGGAATACGCAGTATTTT. Its protein product is CASSLEWGFGNTQYF.

As for this clonotype: A read error may explain this, as a much larger clone is one base away. The V call is TRBV6-2 or TRBV6-3, the J call TRBJ2-5, with TRBD2 matching over 7 bases. J was trimmed by 2 bases and V by 6 bases; bases with no gene match: 9. The CDR3 covers 15 residues. CDR1 is MNHEY, CDR2 SVGEGT, per germline. CDR3: CASRPMGGSQETQYF. The DNA of the CDR3 is TGTGCCAGCAGACCCATGGGAGGGTCACAAGAGACCCAGTACTTC.

This clonotype was recorded at least ten times. The chain employs TRBV7-2 and TRBJ1-2, with a tentative D call TRBD1 (5 bases). Germline V gene sequence: CDR1 SGHTA, CDR2 FQGNSA. CDR3 length: 15 residues. V was cut by 1 base and J by 6 bases, with 15 bases left in between. The DNA for the CDR3 is TGTGCCAGCAGCTTAGAAAAGCAGGGAGGGCATGGCTACACCTTC. Translation: CASSLEKQGGHGYTF.

The chain combines TRBV29-1 with TRBJ2-7, with a weak D call TRBD1 (5 bases). The germline V and J ends were trimmed by 2 bases and 1 base, with 15 bases remaining between them. The germline gives CDR1 SQVTM, CDR2 ANQGSEA. The CDR3 extends over 15 amino acids. CDR3 residues: CSVELGLSGSYEQYF. CDR3 DNA: TGCAGCGTTGAATTAGGCCTATCAGGGTCCTACGAGCAGTACTTC.

In nucleotides, the CDR3 is TGCAGTGCTAACGACTATGAGCAGTTCTTC. As protein: CSANDYEQFF. The chain employs TRBV20-1 and TRBJ2-1; the D is unclear. Trimming removed 4 bases from V and 8 bases from J, with 6 bases in between. Germline assignment: CDR1 DFQATT and CDR2 SNEGSKA (reference sequence). There are 10 residues in the CDR3.

This clonotype was seen many times. The chain employs TRBV7-3 and TRBJ2-3; no reliable D call. Germline lookup yields CDR1 SGHTA and CDR2 FQGTGA. Trimming took off 2 bases at V and 3 bases at J, with 6 bases between the two ends. The CDR3 spans 13 residues. The CDR3 sequence is CASSLLGTDTQYF. The CDR3 bases are TGTGCCAGCAGCTTACTCGGGACAGATACGCAGTATTTT.

This clonotype was observed at least ten times. V gene TRBV11-2 combines with J gene TRBJ1-5, with a weak D call TRBD1 (5 bases). V was trimmed by 5 bases and J by 7 bases, leaving 12 bases between them. In germline, CDR1 is SGHAT, CDR2 FQNNGV. CDR3 size: 13 residues. The DNA for the CDR3 is TGTGCCAGCAGCCCCGGACAACTACAGCCCCAGCATTTT. Residues: CASSPGQLQPQHF.

The J gene is TRBJ2-5, the V gene TRBV7-9; D may be TRBD2 (6 bases). The germline CDR1 and CDR2 sequences are SEHNR and FQNEAQ (reference sequence). The V end was cut by 7 bases, the J end by 5 bases, with 8 bases between. CDR3 length: 11 amino acids. CDR3 DNA: TGTGCCAGCACAGGAGGGGAGACCCAGTACTTC. This translates into CASTGGETQYF.

There are a few counts of this clonotype. This chain links TRBV28 with TRBJ1-5; 8 bases align to TRBD1. Trimming took 8 bases from V and 5 from J; bases not matched to a gene: 17. The germline gives CDR1 MDHEN, CDR2 SYDVKM. The CDR3 spans 17 residues. The CDR3 bases are TGTGCCAGCTTTCGACAGGGGTTAAGCCCCGTGGATCAGCCCCAGCATTTT. Its translation is CASFRQGLSPVDQPQHF. The complete variable domain, with remaining parts taken from reference TRBV28 and TRBJ1-5, reads DVKVTQSSRYLVKRTGEKVFLECVQDMDHENMFWYRQDPGLGLRLIYFSYDVKMKEKGDIPEGYSVSREKKERFSLILESASTNQTSMYLCASFRQGLSPVDQPQHFGDGTRLSIL.

This clonotype was seen a single time. The junction departs from the called germline gene at one end, perhaps through a read error. J is TRBJ1-1 and V is TRBV14; 8 bases are a match to TRBD1. The CDR3 is 14 amino acids. Germline V CDR1 and CDR2: SGHDN, FVKESK. Written as DNA, the CDR3 is TGTACCAGCAGTGCCAGGGGGCGGAACACTGAAGCTTTCTTT. It is translated as CTSSARGRNTEAFF.

The chain carries TRBV7-8 and TRBJ1-1; TRBD1 aligns across 10 bases. V shed 0 bases and J 6 bases; nucleotides not matched to a gene: 7. The CDR3 runs 16 residues. Per germline, CDR1 SGHVS and CDR2 FQNEAQ. CDR3 protein: CASSLARTGGVPEAFF. In DNA, the CDR3 is TGTGCCAGCAGCTTAGCGAGGACAGGGGGGGTCCCTGAAGCTTTCTTT. Full variable domain (rest looked up from reference TRBV7-8 and TRBJ1-1): GAGVSQSPRYKVAKRGQDVALRCDPISGHVSLFWYQQALGQGPEFLTYFQNEAQLDKSGLPSDRFFAERPEGSVSTLKIQRTQQEDSAVYLCASSLARTGGVPEAFFGQGTRLTVV.

This clonotype was seen many times. The chain employs TRBV6-1 and TRBJ2-3; 9 nucleotides agree with TRBD2. Germline CDR1 and CDR2: MNHNS and SASEGT. The V and J ends lost 6 bases and 6 bases, in that order; junction bases with no gene match: 10. This CDR3 is 15 amino acids long. This CDR3 is CASRVLAGLADTQYF. The CDR3 DNA reads as TGTGCCAGCAGGGTTCTAGCGGGACTTGCGGATACGCAGTATTTT.

This clonotype was detected only a few times. The V gene is TRBV7-6, the J gene TRBJ2-1; possible D gene TRBD2, 6 bases. The CDR3 sequence is 11 residues long. With 5 bases removed from V and 13 bases from J, the gap between germline ends came to 12 bases. Germline CDR1 reads SGHVS; CDR2 reads FNYEAQ. The CDR3 bases are TGTGCCAGCAGCGGATCTAGCGATCAGTTCTTC. Protein product: CASSGSSDQFF.

The sample holds a few counts of this clonotype. V gene TRBV2 combines with J gene TRBJ2-1; 8 bases match TRBD2. This CDR3 has 15 residues. Germline V gene lookup returns CDR1 SNHLY and CDR2 FYNNEI. V lost 1 base to trimming and J lost 7 bases; unmatched junction nucleotides: 6. Here the CDR3 reads CASSEEVAGRNEQFF. The CDR3 region has the DNA TGTGCCAGCAGTGAAGAGGTAGCGGGAAGGAATGAGCAGTTCTTC. Full variable domain (remainder filled in from reference TRBV2 and TRBJ2-1): EPEVTQTPSHQVTQMGQEVILRCVPISNHLYFYWYRQILGQKVEFLVSFYNNEISEKSEIFDDQFSVERPDGSNFTLKIRSTKLEDSAMYFCASSEEVAGRNEQFFGPGTRLTVL.

This clonotype was seen more than once but under ten times. Possible read error: a much larger clone is one base away. The rearrangement uses TRBV9 and TRBJ1-1, with D perhaps matching TRBD1 (6 bases). V was trimmed by 3 bases and J by 1 base, leaving 7 bases between them. The CDR3 has 13 residues. Germline CDR1 is SGDLS and CDR2 is YYNGEE. This CDR3 reads CASSAGQNTEAFF. In DNA, the CDR3 is TGTGCCAGCAGCGCGGGACAGAACACTGAAGCTTTCTTT.

The V call is TRBV5-1, the J call TRBJ1-1, with D unresolved. CDR3 length: 14 amino acids. The germline CDR1 and CDR2 sequences are SGHRS and YFSETQ. Trimming removed 5 bases from V and 0 bases from J, with 11 bases in between. CDR3 sequence reads: CASRLTFMNTEAFF. In nucleotides, the CDR3 is TGCGCCAGCAGGCTGACATTTATGAACACTGAAGCTTTCTTT.

The rearrangement uses TRBV28 and TRBJ2-7; D is perhaps TRBD1 (5 bases). Germline assignment: CDR1 MDHEN and CDR2 SYDVKM. CDR3 length equals 13 residues. Trimming took 6 bases from V and 4 from J, leaving 13 bases between them. Here the CDR3 reads CASSQGWWYEQYF. The CDR3 coding sequence is TGTGCCAGCAGCCAGGGTTGGTGGTACGAGCAGTACTTC.

The chain joins TRBV27 to TRBJ2-1, with TRBD2 matching over 12 bases. The length of the CDR3 is 16 residues. J lost 5 bases, V lost 5 bases, and 7 bases had no gene match. The germline gives CDR1 MNHEY, CDR2 SMNVEV (reference sequence). CDR3 DNA sequence: TGTGCCAGCAGTGCCCTACGGACTAGCGGGGACAATGAGCAGTTCTTC. This gives the protein CASSALRTSGDNEQFF.

This clonotype was seen ten or more times. The rearrangement joins TRBV7-2 to TRBJ2-4; D remains unclear. Germline V gene sequence: CDR1 SGHTA, CDR2 FQGNSA. This CDR3 has 17 amino acids. With 2 bases removed from V and 0 bases from J, the gap between germline ends came to 14 bases. The CDR3 spells CASSLSQQLLAKNIQYF. The CDR3 DNA reads TGTGCCAGCAGCTTATCCCAACAGTTACTAGCCAAAAACATTCAGTACTTC.